This T cell receptor beta chain came from a study of blood T cell repertoires in COVID-19. Study-level information: The origin of the acute and convalescent COVID-19 samples was the United States, Italy and Spain. T cells, B-cell-depleted T cells, or PBMCs provided the cDNA or gDNA that served as material.

V was trimmed by 5 bases and J by 0 bases, leaving 15 bases between them. The CDR3 length is 16 residues. Germline CDR1 is SGHTA and CDR2 is FQGTGA. In the authors' workflow: Amplification of reference gene primers was used by the study to estimate nucleated cell counts. The assay was immunoSEQ multiplex PCR, and TCRdb's table has in-frame clones only and misses some. The V and J calls and the clone size are those of that table, but D and trimming were determined from the DNA. The data contain about 94,000 clones, over 60% of them singletons. This TCR derives from a human donor in a cohort sampled during active COVID-19. The chain carries TRBV7-3 and TRBJ2-3, with D tentatively TRBD2 (5 bases). Source material: peripheral blood. DNA of the CDR3: TGTGCCAGCAGCCTAATACCGGGATCCAGCACAGATACGCAGTATTTT. This sequence encodes CASSLIPGSSTDTQYF.